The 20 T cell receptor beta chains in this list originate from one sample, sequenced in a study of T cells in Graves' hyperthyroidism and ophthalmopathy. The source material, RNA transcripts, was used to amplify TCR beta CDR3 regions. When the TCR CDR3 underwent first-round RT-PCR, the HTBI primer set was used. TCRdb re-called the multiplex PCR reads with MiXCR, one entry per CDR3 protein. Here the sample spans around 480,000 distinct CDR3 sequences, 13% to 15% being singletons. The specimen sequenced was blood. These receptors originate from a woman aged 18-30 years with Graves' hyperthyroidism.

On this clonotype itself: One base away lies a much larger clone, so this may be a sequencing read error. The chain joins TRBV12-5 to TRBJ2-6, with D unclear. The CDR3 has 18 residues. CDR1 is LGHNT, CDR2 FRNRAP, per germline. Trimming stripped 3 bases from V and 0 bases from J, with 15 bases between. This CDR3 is CASGFMTQVSSGANVLTF. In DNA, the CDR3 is TGTGCTAGTGGTTTTATGACTCAAGTTAGCTCTGGGGCCAACGTCCTGACTTTC.

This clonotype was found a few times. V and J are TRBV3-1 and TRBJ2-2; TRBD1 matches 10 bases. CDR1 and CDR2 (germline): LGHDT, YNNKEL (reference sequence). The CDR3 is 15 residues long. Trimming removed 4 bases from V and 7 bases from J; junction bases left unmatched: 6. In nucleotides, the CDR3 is TGTGCCAGCAGCCCACGGACAGGGGGAGGCGGGGAGCTGTTTTTT. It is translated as CASSPRTGGGGELFF.

The CDR3 is CASSLISPTGSGYGYTF. CDR3 nucleotides: TGTGCCAGCAGTTTAATTTCTCCGACAGGGAGTGGCTATGGCTACACCTTC. This sequence joins TRBV12-3 or TRBV12-4 and TRBJ1-2, with 7 bases aligning to TRBD1. The ends lost 2 bases at V and 4 bases at J; junction bases unmatched: 13. This CDR3 spans 17 amino acids.

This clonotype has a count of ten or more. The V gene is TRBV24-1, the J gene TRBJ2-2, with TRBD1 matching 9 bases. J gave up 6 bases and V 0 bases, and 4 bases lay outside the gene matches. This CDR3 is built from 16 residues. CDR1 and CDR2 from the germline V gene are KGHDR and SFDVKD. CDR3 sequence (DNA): TGTGCCACCAGTGATTTGGGGACAGGGTCGGCCGGGGAGCTGTTTTTT. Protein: CATSDLGTGSAGELFF.

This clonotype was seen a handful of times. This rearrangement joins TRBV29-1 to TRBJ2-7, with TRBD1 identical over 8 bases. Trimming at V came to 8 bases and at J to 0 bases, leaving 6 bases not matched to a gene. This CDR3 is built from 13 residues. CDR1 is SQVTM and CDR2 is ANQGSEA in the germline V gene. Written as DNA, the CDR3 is TGCAGCTTTAAGACAGGGGACTCCTACGAGCAGTACTTC. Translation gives CSFKTGDSYEQYF.

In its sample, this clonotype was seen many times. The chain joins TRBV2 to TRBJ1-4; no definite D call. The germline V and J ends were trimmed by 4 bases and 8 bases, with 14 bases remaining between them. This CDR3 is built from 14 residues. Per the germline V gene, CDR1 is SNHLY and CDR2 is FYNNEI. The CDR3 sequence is CASSAEFWEEKLFF. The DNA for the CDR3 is TGTGCCAGCAGTGCAGAGTTCTGGGAAGAAAAACTGTTTTTT. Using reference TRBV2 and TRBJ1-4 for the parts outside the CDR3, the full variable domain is EPEVTQTPSHQVTQMGQEVILRCVPISNHLYFYWYRQILGQKVEFLVSFYNNEISEKSEIFDDQFSVERPDGSNFTLKIRSTKLEDSAMYFCASSAEFWEEKLFFGSGTQLSVL.

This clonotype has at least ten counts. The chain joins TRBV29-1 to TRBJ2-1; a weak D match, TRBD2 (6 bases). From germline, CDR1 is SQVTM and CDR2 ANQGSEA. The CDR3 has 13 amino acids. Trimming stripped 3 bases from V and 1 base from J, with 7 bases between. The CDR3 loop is CSVDGGSYNEQFF. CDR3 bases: TGCAGCGTTGACGGGGGATCCTACAATGAGCAGTTCTTC.

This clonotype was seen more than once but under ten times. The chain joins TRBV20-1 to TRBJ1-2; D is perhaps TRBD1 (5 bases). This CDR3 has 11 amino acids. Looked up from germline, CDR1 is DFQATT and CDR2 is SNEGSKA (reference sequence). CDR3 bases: TGCAGCTCATCCGACAGCTATGGCTACACCTTC. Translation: CSSSDSYGYTF.

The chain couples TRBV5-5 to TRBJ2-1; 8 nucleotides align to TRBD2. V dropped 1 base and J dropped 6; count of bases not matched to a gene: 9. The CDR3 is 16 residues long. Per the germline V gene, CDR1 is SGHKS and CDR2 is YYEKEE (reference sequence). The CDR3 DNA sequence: TGTGCCAGCAGCTTGCTTCGGGGACTAGGGGGCAATGAGCAGTTCTTC. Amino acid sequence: CASSLLRGLGGNEQFF.

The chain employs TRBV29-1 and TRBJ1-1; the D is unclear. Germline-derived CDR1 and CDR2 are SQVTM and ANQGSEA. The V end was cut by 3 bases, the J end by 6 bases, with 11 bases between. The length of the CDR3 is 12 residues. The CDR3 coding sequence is TGCAGCGTTGAGAGGCAAGGCGCTGAAGCTTTCTTT. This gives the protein CSVERQGAEAFF.

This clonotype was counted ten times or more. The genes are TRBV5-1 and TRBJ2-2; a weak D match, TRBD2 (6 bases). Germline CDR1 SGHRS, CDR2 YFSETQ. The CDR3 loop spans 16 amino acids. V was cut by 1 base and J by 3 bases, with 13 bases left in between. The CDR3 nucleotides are TGCGCCAGCAGCTTGTGGCCGACTAGGGACACCGGGGAGCTGTTTTTT. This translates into CASSLWPTRDTGELFF.

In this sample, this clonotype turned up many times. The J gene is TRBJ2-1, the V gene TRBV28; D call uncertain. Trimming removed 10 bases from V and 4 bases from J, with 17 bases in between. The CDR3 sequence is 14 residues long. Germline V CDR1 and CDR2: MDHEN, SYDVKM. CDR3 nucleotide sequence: TGTGCCACCACGACTTCTGCCCCGTACAATGAGCAGTTCTTC. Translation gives CATTTSAPYNEQFF.

CDR3 amino acids: CSAPGGGSFGYTF. The CDR3 DNA reads TGCAGTGCCCCCGGAGGCGGGTCGTTTGGCTACACCTTC. The chain carries TRBV20-1 and TRBJ1-2; D is unresolved. The V gene lost 6 bases and the J gene lost 7 bases, with 18 bases spanning the gap. The CDR3 has 13 residues. Per the germline V gene, CDR1 is DFQATT and CDR2 is SNEGSKA (reference sequence).

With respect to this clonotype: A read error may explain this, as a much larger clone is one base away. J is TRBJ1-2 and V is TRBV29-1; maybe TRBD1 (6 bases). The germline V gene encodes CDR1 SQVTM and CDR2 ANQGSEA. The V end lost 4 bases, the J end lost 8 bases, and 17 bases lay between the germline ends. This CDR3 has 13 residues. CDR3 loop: CSVVYWDGTGYTF. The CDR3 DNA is TGCAGCGTTGTGTATTGGGATGGGACAGGCTACACCTTC.

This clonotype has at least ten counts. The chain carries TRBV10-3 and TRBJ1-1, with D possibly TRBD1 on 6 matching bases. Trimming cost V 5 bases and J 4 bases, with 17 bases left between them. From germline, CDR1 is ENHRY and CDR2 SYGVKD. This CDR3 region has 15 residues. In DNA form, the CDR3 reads TGTGCCATCAGTCAAGAGGGGGTTTTTTTCACTGAAGCTTTCTTT. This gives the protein CAISQEGVFFTEAFF.

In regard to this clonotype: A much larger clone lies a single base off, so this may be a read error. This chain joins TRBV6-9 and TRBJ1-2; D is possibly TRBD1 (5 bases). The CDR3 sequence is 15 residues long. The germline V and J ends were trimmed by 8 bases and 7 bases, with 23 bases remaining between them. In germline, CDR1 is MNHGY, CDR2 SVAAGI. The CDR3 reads CASGPNQGFGRGYTF. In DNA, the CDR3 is TGTGCCAGCGGCCCCAACCAGGGCTTCGGTCGTGGCTACACCTTC.

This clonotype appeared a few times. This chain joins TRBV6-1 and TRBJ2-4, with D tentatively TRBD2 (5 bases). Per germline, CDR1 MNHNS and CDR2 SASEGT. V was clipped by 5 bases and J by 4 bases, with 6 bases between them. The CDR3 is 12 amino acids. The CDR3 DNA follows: TGTGCCAGCAGTTCGGGGAAAAACATTCAGTACTTC. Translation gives CASSSGKNIQYF.

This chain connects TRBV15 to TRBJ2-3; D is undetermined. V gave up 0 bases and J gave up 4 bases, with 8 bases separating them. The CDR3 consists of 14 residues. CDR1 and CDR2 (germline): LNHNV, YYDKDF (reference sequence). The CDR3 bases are TGTGCCACCAGCAGAGAATTTAAGGCAGATACGCAGTATTTT. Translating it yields CATSREFKADTQYF. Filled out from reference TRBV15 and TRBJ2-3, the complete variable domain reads DAMVIQNPRYQVTQFGKPVTLSCSQTLNHNVMYWYQQKSSQAPKLLFHYYDKDFNNEADTPDNFQSRRPNTSFCFLDIRSPGLGDTAMYLCATSREFKADTQYFGPGTRLTVL.

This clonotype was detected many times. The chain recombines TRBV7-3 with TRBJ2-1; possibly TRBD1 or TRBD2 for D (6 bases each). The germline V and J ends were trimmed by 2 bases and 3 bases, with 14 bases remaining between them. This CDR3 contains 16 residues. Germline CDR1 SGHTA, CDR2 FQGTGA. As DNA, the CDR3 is TGTGCCAGCAGCTTAGACGGGGGCCCCCGCTACAATGAGCAGTTCTTC. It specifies CASSLDGGPRYNEQFF.

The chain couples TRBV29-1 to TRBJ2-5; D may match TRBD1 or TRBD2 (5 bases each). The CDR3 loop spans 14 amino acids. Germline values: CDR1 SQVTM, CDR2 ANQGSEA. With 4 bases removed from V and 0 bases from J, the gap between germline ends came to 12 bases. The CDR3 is CSVGPRDDQETQYF. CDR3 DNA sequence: TGCAGCGTTGGCCCCCGGGACGACCAAGAGACCCAGTACTTC.